These 21 T cell receptor beta chains originate from one sample sequenced in a study of blood T cells in healthy people across ages. Primers used in a second PCR of about 7 to 12 cycles were a sample-barcoded 5' primer and a J-beta primer mix. TCRdb recomputed calls from the 5' RACE reads with MiXCR, one row per CDR3 protein. The table has about 800,000 distinct CDR3 sequences, around half seen once; the top ten hold approximately 18%. Sequenced material: blood. These receptors were collected from a man at least 80 years old in good health.

CDR3 bases: TGTGCCAGCAGCTTAGAAGGGCGGGAGGTAGAGACGCAGTATTTT. Residues: CASSLEGREVETQYF. The chain links TRBV7-2 to TRBJ2-3, with TRBD2 matching 8 bases. This CDR3 contains 15 residues. The V gene end was trimmed by 1 base and the J gene end by 9 bases; junction bases not matched to a gene: 9. Germline values: CDR1 SGHTA, CDR2 FQGNSA.

The chain links TRBV7-2 to TRBJ1-5; D gene unclear. Germline loops: CDR1 SGHTA, CDR2 FQGNSA. This CDR3 is 15 amino acids long. V dropped 2 bases and J dropped 2 bases, with 10 bases sitting between them. The CDR3 region has the DNA TGTGCCAGCAGCTTATCAAGCTCCCGCAATCAGCCCCAGCATTTT. This codes for CASSLSSSRNQPQHF.

The gene calls are TRBV7-8 and TRBJ1-1, with a possible D match to TRBD1 (5 bases). Between the trimmed V and J ends, which lost 6 bases and 2 bases, there was a span of 19 bases. CDR3 length: 16 residues. Germline V gene sequence: CDR1 SGHVS, CDR2 FQNEAQ. CDR3 in amino acids: CASSYQVRGSNTEAFF. CDR3 DNA: TGTGCCAGCAGTTATCAAGTGAGGGGTAGTAACACTGAAGCTTTCTTT.

The chain employs TRBV12-3 or TRBV12-4 and TRBJ2-4; TRBD1 agrees at 10 bases. The CDR3 consists of 17 residues. The V gene end was trimmed by 5 bases and the J gene end by 1 base; junction bases not matched to a gene: 8. CDR3 protein: CASSPLGQGMAKNIQYF. The CDR3 nucleotides are TGTGCCAGCAGTCCACTGGGACAGGGGATGGCCAAAAACATTCAGTACTTC.

The chain couples TRBV20-1 to TRBJ2-5; 11 bases fit TRBD2. Losses at the gene ends were 5 bases for V and 3 bases for J; bases not matched to a gene: 17. Germline CDR1 and CDR2: DFQATT and SNEGSKA (reference sequence). The CDR3 length is 18 residues. The CDR3: CSAGIGLAGRAREETQYF. The CDR3 DNA sequence: TGCAGTGCTGGAATCGGACTAGCGGGTAGGGCCCGAGAAGAGACCCAGTACTTC.

This clonotype has a handful of counts. The V gene is TRBV7-7, the J gene TRBJ2-5; possibly TRBD1 for D (6 bases). Trimming shortened V by 4 bases and J by 0 bases, and 12 bases separated the two germline ends. Germline-derived CDR1 and CDR2 are SSHAT and FNYEAQ (reference sequence). The CDR3 covers 15 residues. CDR3 region: CASSYRDTNQETQYF. Written as DNA, the CDR3 is TGTGCCAGCAGCTACCGGGACACCAACCAAGAGACCCAGTACTTC.

This clonotype showed up just once. The V call is TRBV6-5, the J call TRBJ1-1, with 8 positions matching TRBD1. Trimming took 8 bases from V and 5 from J; bases not matched to a gene: 10. The germline gives CDR1 MNHEY, CDR2 SVGAGI. The CDR3 contains 14 residues. The CDR3 protein is CASQTGVKITEAFF. As DNA, the CDR3 is TGTGCCAGCCAGACAGGGGTAAAGATTACTGAAGCTTTCTTT.

The CDR3 DNA is TGTGCCAGCACCCCTAGTCCCCACTGGGGTAGTACCCAGTACTTC. Its translation is CASTPSPHWGSTQYF. The V gene is TRBV25-1, the J gene TRBJ2-5; D remains ambiguous. Germline V gene lookup returns CDR1 MGHDK and CDR2 SYGVNS. The CDR3 runs 15 residues. V was shortened by 7 bases and J by 8 bases, with 23 bases between the two germline ends.

This clonotype showed up many times. The chain links TRBV5-1 to TRBJ2-3, with TRBD2 identical over 15 bases. Germline V CDR1 and CDR2: SGHRS, YFSETQ. V trimming: 4 bases; J trimming: 2 bases; junction bases outside the gene matches: 11. This CDR3 region has 19 residues. CDR3 region: CASSIGLAGGPIPTDTQYF. In DNA form, the CDR3 reads TGCGCCAGCAGCATTGGACTAGCGGGAGGGCCGATCCCCACAGATACGCAGTATTTT.

V gene TRBV5-1 combines with J gene TRBJ1-1; the D is unclear. This CDR3 has 14 residues. With 9 bases removed from V and 2 bases from J, the gap between germline ends came to 17 bases. Germline CDR1 is SGHRS and CDR2 is YFSETQ. For the CDR3, the DNA is TGCGCCACCTCCCCACTGACGCCCAACACTGAAGCTTTCTTT. Translation gives CATSPLTPNTEAFF.

This clonotype was picked up a small number of times. This chain's CDR3 is CASSWDDLNEQFF. CDR3 in DNA: TGCGCCAGCAGCTGGGACGACCTCAATGAGCAGTTCTTC. The chain carries TRBV5-1 and TRBJ2-1; possibly TRBD1 or TRBD2 for D (5 bases each). Germline CDR1 reads SGHRS; CDR2 reads YFSETQ. V shed 3 bases and J shed 6 bases, with 10 bases lying between them. The length of the CDR3 is 13 residues.

This chain connects TRBV7-2 to TRBJ2-5, with a possible D match to TRBD2 (6 bases). The tail of the sequence fits TRBJ2-7 better, so the J call may be wrong. Germline CDR1 reads SGHTA; CDR2 reads FQGNSA. This CDR3 has 13 residues. Here the CDR3 DNA reads TGTGCCAGCAGCCTGGACTATTACTACGAGCAGTACTTC. Protein product: CASSLDYYYEQYF.

The V and J genes are TRBV28 and TRBJ2-5, with 11 bases identical to TRBD2. Germline loops: CDR1 MDHEN, CDR2 SYDVKM. CDR3 size: 16 residues. The trim removed 4 bases at V and 11 bases at J, leaving 15 bases unmatched. CDR3 sequence: CASSSGTSGERNEQYF. The CDR3, as DNA: TGTGCCAGCAGTTCCGGGACTAGCGGAGAAAGAAATGAGCAGTACTTC.

This chain connects TRBV7-2 to TRBJ1-1, with 8 nucleotides matching TRBD1. Germline CDR1 reads SGHTA; CDR2 reads FQGNSA. CDR3 length: 13 residues. The V segment lost 5 bases and the J segment 8 bases; nucleotides outside the gene matches: 7. In DNA form, the CDR3 reads TGTGCCAGCAGCCCCACCGGGACAGGAGAAGCTTTCTTT. Amino acid sequence: CASSPTGTGEAFF. Looking up the rest from reference TRBV7-2 and TRBJ1-1 gives the full variable domain: GAGVSQSPSNKVTEKGKDVELRCDPISGHTALYWYRQSLGQGLEFLIYFQGNSAPDKSGLPSDRFSAERTGGSVSTLTIQRTQQEDSAVYLCASSPTGTGEAFFGQGTRLTVV.

The chain uses TRBV7-2 and TRBJ1-1; 7 positions agree with TRBD1. Germline V gives CDR1 SGHTA, CDR2 FQGNSA. The V and J ends lost 2 bases and 0 bases, in that order; junction bases with no gene match: 15. The CDR3 runs to 19 residues. The CDR3 DNA follows: TGTGCCAGCAGCTTATCAGGGGGGATAGGGGCTCTAATGAACACTGAAGCTTTCTTT. It is translated as CASSLSGGIGALMNTEAFF.

This clonotype came up a few times. The V call is TRBV29-1, the J call TRBJ2-7; 11 positions match TRBD2. CDR1 and CDR2 from the germline V gene are SQVTM and ANQGSEA. The CDR3 has 16 residues. Germline trimming cut 5 bases from V and 2 bases from J; bases unmatched to any gene: 11. The CDR3 sequence is CSVRREMGLAAYEQYF. The CDR3 DNA sequence: TGCAGCGTTAGAAGGGAGATGGGACTAGCGGCCTACGAGCAGTACTTC.

With respect to this clonotype: Given a much more abundant clone one base away, this may be a read error. The chain recombines TRBV2 with TRBJ2-1, with D tentatively TRBD1 or TRBD2 (5 bases each). Per germline, CDR1 SNHLY and CDR2 FYNNEI. Trimming pared 10 bases from V and 11 bases from J, leaving 15 bases between. There are 11 residues in the CDR3. The CDR3 sequence is CATWDVFKQFF. CDR3 sequence (DNA): TGTGCCACCTGGGACGTTTTTAAGCAGTTCTTC.

As concerns this clonotype: A read error may explain this, as a much larger clone is one base away. The chain couples TRBV20-1 to TRBJ2-3; TRBD2 matches at 7 bases. CDR1 is DFQATT and CDR2 is SNEGSKA in the germline V gene (reference sequence). Unmatched junction bases numbered 10, after V lost 5 bases and J lost 5 bases. The CDR3 totals 14 residues. The CDR3 coding sequence is TGCAGTGCTGGAGTTCGCGGGGGAGGAGATACGCAGTATTTT. It translates to CSAGVRGGGDTQYF.

Regarding this clonotype: The junction and the germline gene differ at one end; a read error may be behind it. The chain has TRBV7-2 and TRBJ2-1; tentative D call: TRBD2 (5 bases). Per germline, CDR1 SGHTA and CDR2 FQGNSA. The CDR3 is made up of 14 amino acids. This chain's CDR3 is CASRVVSGENGQFF. The CDR3 region has the DNA TGTGCCAGCAGGGTAGTCTCCGGGGAGAATGGGCAGTTTTTC.

J is TRBJ2-3 and V is TRBV4-3; 7 bases match TRBD1. V shed 2 bases, J shed 0 bases, and the junction held 5 bases outside the gene matches. The CDR3 extends over 16 amino acids. Per germline, CDR1 LGHNA and CDR2 YSLEER. As DNA, the CDR3 is TGCGCCAGCAGCCAAAAAGGACAGGAAAGCACAGATACGCAGTATTTT. This sequence encodes CASSQKGQESTDTQYF.

The chain is built from TRBV20-1 and TRBJ2-5, with unresolved D. V gave up 3 bases and J gave up 11 bases, with 22 bases separating them. The CDR3 consists of 14 residues. CDR1 is DFQATT, CDR2 SNEGSKA, per germline (reference sequence). The CDR3 coding sequence is TGCAGTGCTAGCGCCGCTAGGATAAGGAATGAGCAGTACTTC. Translating gives CSASAARIRNEQYF.